This T cell receptor beta chain was profiled in a study of blood T cell repertoires in COVID-19 (dated by TCRdb to about 2020). Background on the whole study: Collaborator samples came from the United States, Italy and Spain and covered acute and convalescent phases of COVID-19. The material from the prospective study consisted of cDNA or gDNA derived from T cells, B-cell-depleted T cells, or PBMCs. Deeply sampled blood TCRbeta repertoires from subjects exposed to, actively infected with, or recovered from COVID-19 were included in the dataset. A freely available public database, intended as a resource for researchers studying the immune response to SARS-CoV-2, is where the repertoires were released. The samples were drawn from two sources: the first 160 participants of the ongoing ImmuneRACE study, and 1,200 or so subjects contributed by 6 global collaborators. A de-identified subject ID, COVID-19 status, age in years and sex were almost always included in the sample metadata. HLA class I and class II types, where available, came from metadata supplied by the sample provider rather than from assay-based typing.

V is cut back by 4 bases and J by 12 bases, with 8 bases in the junction unmatched. From the germline V gene, CDR1 is SGHTA and CDR2 is FQGNSA. The CDR3 measures 14 amino acids from cysteine to phenylalanine. CDR3 DNA is the only sequence kept; it has 42 bases, read in frame from the first base. Participants in the prospective study were aged roughly 18 to 89 years, lived in 24 United States geographic areas, and enrolled through a virtual design. To assign participants to cohorts, the prospective study relied on clinical history that participants themselves reported in a screening survey and a study questionnaire. In the prospective study, mobile phlebotomists collected whole blood, serum and a nasopharyngeal or oropharyngeal swab from each participant. Additional blood draws and questionnaires over an approximately two-month period could optionally be provided by prospective study participants. Before DNA extraction, prospective study blood samples were shipped either frozen or at room temperature.

A note on this clone: Its recognized antigen is unknown. Qualities for individual bases were not recorded, and no much larger clone is one base off.

Overall study outcomes, separate from this receptor: The quantity of clinical and demographic metadata differed by source and by participant and was supplied without curation.

TCRbeta CDR3 regions were amplified from genomic DNA by means of the immunoSEQ Assay, a bias-controlled multiplex PCR. Processing in the source paper ran as follows. The number of nucleated cells in each sample was estimated by amplification of reference gene primers within the assay. Sequence reads were collapsed and filtered to measure the absolute abundance of every unique TCRbeta CDR3 rearrangement. Productive Simpson clonality was computed per sample as the square root of Simpson's diversity index over productive rearrangements. This is the immuneACCESS table as TCRdb keeps it, with only in-frame sequences that have V and J called. A part of the clones is gone; compared with another copy, unresolved V genes explain less than half, and the rest is unexplained. That table furnishes V, J and clone size, whereas the DNA furnished D and trimming. The sample contains approximately 180,000 clones, nearly 90% of them found a single time. 2% to 2.5% of the sample is taken by the ten largest.

Sequencing was performed on PBMCs or T cells enriched from blood (not recorded which). The receptor chain draws on TRBV7-2 and TRBJ2-1, and 11 junction bases match TRBD2. The sequence was collected from a middle-aged woman with acute COVID-19. In nucleotide form, the sequence is TGTGCCAGCAGCTCGGGACTAGCGGATACGGGGCAGTTCTTC. Its product reads: CASSSGLADTGQFF.